The present entry profiles one TCR beta chain with its context. Its matching antigen is unknown. The source of the sample is a study of Ad26.COV2.S vaccination and SARS-CoV-2 variants. Findings and limits, study-wide: Ad26.COV2.S recipients had broader spike-specific TCRs (P = 0.0014).

CDR1 MNHEY and CDR2 SVGEGT come from the germline V gene. This CDR3 comprises 14 residues. After removal of 2 bases from V and 5 bases from J, the junction contained 3 bases not matched to a gene. The method was immunoSEQ multiplex PCR; TCRdb's version includes in-frame clones alone and lacks a portion of them. Of about 350,000 clones in the sample, around 90% were seen once. Sequenced material: peripheral blood, taken after recovery from COVID-19. The chain joins TRBV6-2 or TRBV6-3 to TRBJ1-1, with TRBD1 identical over 9 bases. The source is a human donor who had recovered from COVID-19. This CDR3 reads CASSYTGGRTEAFF. CDR3 bases: TGTGCCAGCAGTTACACAGGGGGCAGAACTGAAGCTTTCTTT.